The clone carrying this T cell receptor (beta chain) has just a few counts. V lost 6 bases to trimming and J lost 3 bases; unmatched junction nucleotides: 10. This CDR3 comprises 16 residues. Preparation of the TCRbeta library involved a method that used unique molecular identifiers. TCRdb passed the PCR reads through MiXCR, listing each CDR3 protein once. The table includes 500,000 or so distinct CDR3 sequences, roughly 33% detected once. The data are from a study of T-cell reconstitution after alpha-beta-depleted transplantation in children. The sequences come from PBMCs from the stem cell graft donor, collected from the stem cell graft. The chain uses TRBV12-3 or TRBV12-4 and TRBJ1-2, with 10 bases that match TRBD1. The receptor was isolated from a human donor who donated a stem cell graft to a child with aplastic anemia. In DNA form, the CDR3 reads TGTGCCAGCAGCCTCCGCCCGGGACAGGGGTACTATGGCTACACCTTC. This sequence encodes CASSLRPGQGYYGYTF.